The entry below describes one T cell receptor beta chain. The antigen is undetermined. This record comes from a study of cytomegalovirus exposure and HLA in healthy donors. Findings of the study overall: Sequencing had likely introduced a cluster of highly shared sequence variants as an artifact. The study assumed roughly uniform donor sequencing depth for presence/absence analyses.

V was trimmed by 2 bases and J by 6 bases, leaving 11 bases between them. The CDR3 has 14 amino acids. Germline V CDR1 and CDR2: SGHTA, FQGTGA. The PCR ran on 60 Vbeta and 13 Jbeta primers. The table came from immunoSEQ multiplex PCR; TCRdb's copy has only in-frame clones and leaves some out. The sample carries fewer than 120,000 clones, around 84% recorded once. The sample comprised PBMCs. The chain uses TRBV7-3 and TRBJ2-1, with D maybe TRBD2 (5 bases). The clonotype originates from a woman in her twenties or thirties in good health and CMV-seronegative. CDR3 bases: TGTGCCAGCAGCTTACCCGGGAACTCCAATGAGCAGTTCTTC. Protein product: CASSLPGNSNEQFF. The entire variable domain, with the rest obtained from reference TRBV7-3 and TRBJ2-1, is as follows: GAGVSQTPSNKVTEKGKYVELRCDPISGHTALYWYRQSLGQGPEFLIYFQGTGAADDSGLPNDRFFAVRPEGSVSTLKIQRTERGDSAVYLCASSLPGNSNEQFFGPGTRLTVL.